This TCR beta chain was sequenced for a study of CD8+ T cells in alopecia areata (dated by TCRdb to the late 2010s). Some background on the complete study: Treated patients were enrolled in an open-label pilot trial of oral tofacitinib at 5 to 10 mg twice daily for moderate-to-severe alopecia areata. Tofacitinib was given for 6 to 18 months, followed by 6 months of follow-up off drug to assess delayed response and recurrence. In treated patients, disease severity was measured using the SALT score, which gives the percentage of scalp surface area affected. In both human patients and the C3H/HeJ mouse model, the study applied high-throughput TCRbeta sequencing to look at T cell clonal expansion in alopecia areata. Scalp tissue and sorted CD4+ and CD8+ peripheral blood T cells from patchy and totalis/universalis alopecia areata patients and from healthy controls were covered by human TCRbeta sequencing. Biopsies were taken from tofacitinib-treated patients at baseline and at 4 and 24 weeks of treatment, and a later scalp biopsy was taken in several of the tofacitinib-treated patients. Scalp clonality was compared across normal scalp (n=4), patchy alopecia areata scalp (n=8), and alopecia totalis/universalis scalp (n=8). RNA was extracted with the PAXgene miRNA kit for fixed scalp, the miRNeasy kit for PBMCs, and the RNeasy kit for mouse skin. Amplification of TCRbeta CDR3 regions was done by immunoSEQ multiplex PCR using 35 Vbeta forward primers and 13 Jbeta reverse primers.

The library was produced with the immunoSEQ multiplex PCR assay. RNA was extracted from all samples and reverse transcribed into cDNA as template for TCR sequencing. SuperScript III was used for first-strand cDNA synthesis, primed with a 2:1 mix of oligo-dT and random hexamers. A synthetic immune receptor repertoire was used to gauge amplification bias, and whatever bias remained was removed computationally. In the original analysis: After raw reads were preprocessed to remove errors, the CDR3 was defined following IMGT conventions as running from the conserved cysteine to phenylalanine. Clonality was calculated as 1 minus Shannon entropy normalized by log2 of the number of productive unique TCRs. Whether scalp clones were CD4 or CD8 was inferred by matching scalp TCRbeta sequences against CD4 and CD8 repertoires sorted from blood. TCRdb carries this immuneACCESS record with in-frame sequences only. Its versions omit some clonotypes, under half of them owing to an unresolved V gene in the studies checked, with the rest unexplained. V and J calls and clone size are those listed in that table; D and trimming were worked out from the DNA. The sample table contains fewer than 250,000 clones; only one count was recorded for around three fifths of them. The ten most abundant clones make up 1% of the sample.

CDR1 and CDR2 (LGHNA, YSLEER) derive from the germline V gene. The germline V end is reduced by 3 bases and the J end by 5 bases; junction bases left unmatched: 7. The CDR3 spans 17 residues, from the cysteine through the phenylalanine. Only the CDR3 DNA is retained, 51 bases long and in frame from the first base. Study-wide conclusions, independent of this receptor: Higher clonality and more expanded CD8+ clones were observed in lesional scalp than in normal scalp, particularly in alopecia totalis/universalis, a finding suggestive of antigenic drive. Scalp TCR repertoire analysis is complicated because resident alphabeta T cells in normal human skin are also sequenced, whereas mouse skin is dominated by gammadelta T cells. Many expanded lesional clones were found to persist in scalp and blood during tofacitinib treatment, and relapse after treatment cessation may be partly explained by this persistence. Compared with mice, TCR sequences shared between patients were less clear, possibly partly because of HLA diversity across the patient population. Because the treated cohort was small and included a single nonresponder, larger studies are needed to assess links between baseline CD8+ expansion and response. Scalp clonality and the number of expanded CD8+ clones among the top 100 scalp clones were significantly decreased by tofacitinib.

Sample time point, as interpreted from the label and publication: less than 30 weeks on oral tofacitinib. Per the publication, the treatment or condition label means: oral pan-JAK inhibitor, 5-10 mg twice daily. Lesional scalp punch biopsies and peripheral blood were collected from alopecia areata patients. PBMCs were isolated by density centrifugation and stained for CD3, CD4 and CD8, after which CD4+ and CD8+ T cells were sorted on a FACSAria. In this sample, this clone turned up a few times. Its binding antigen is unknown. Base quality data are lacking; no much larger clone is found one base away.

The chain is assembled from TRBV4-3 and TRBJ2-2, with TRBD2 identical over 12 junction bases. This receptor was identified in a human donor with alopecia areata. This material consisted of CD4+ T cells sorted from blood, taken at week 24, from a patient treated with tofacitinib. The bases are TGCGCCAGCAGCCAGGAACTAGCGGGGGGTGGTACCGGGGAGCTGTTTTTT. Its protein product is CASSQELAGGGTGELFF.